These 14 T cell receptor beta chains came from one sample sequenced in a study of blood T cell repertoires in COVID-19. Clones were read by immunoSEQ multiplex PCR, and TCRdb kept only the in-frame ones, dropping some. This sample yields 390,000 or so clones, of which 90% are seen a single time; around 7% belongs to the top ten. The specimen sequenced was peripheral blood. These receptors all stem from a man younger than 30 with active or convalescent COVID-19.

This clone was seen a single time. The chain joins TRBV2 to TRBJ2-7; 7 nucleotides match TRBD1. The CDR3 has 13 residues. With V trimmed by 5 bases and J by 4 bases, 5 bases remained unmatched. Germline CDR1 and CDR2: SNHLY and FYNNEI. The CDR3 sequence is CASSYRGRYEQYF. The CDR3, as DNA: TGTGCCAGCAGTTACAGGGGCCGGTACGAGCAGTACTTC.

The V gene is TRBV9, the J gene TRBJ2-7; 10 positions agree with TRBD2. Losses at the gene ends were 4 bases for V and 0 bases for J; bases not matched to a gene: 4. Germline CDR1 is SGDLS and CDR2 is YYNGEE. The CDR3 length is 15 residues. The CDR3 spells CASSNGLAASYEQYF. CDR3 nucleotide sequence: TGTGCCAGCAGCAACGGACTAGCGGCCTCCTACGAGCAGTACTTC. Combining the CDR3 with reference TRBV9 and TRBJ2-7 gives the whole variable domain DSGVTQTPKHLITATGQRVTLRCSPRSGDLSVYWYQQSLDQGLQFLIQYYNGEERAKGNILERFSAQQFPDLHSELNLSSLELGDSALYFCASSNGLAASYEQYFGPGTRLTVT.

This clone was recorded only once. The genes are TRBV4-3 and TRBJ2-7; 15 bases agree with TRBD2. V lost 1 base, J lost 3 bases, and 10 bases stayed unmatched. Germline CDR1 is LGHNA and CDR2 is YSLEER. The CDR3 runs 19 residues. The chain's CDR3 is CASSQVEGTSGRSHYEQYF. The CDR3, as DNA: TGCGCCAGCAGCCAAGTTGAGGGGACTAGCGGGAGGTCCCACTACGAGCAGTACTTC.

This CDR3 is CASSFDRVGEQFF. The CDR3 DNA reads as TGTGCCAGCAGCTTCGACAGGGTGGGAGAGCAGTTCTTC. This chain joins TRBV2 and TRBJ2-1; 7 bases align to TRBD1. The J segment lost 10 bases and the V segment lost 6 bases, leaving 9 bases of the junction unmatched. Germline V gene lookup returns CDR1 SNHLY and CDR2 FYNNEI. The CDR3 is 13 amino acids.

The chain employs TRBV9 and TRBJ2-7, with 8 bases matching TRBD2. The CDR3 is 15 residues long. The V and J ends lost 0 bases and 4 bases, in that order; junction bases with no gene match: 6. CDR1 and CDR2 from the germline V gene are SGDLS and YYNGEE. The CDR3 here is CASSVDDSGVYEQYF. The CDR3 nucleotides are TGTGCCAGCAGCGTAGATGATAGCGGGGTTTACGAGCAGTACTTC.

V gene TRBV4-3 combines with J gene TRBJ2-1, with 8 bases aligning to TRBD1. CDR1 is LGHNA, CDR2 YSLEER, per germline. The CDR3 loop spans 14 amino acids. V shed 4 bases and J 5 bases; nucleotides not matched to a gene: 4. The CDR3 DNA sequence: TGCGCCAGCAGCCGAGACAGGGGAGACAATGAGCAGTTCTTC. It specifies CASSRDRGDNEQFF.

The CDR3 reads CSVERGRGTEAFF. As DNA, the CDR3 is TGCAGCGTTGAAAGGGGAAGGGGAACTGAAGCTTTCTTT. The V call is TRBV29-1, the J call TRBJ1-1, with TRBD1 as a possible D gene (5 bases). The germline V gene encodes CDR1 SQVTM and CDR2 ANQGSEA. The CDR3 is 13 residues long. The V gene lost 2 bases and the J gene lost 5 bases, with 12 bases spanning the gap.

The chain uses TRBV7-9 and TRBJ1-3; TRBD1 might be the D (6 bases). Trimming removed 6 bases at V and 0 bases at J, with 12 bases between. The CDR3 spans 15 residues. Germline CDR1 is SEHNR and CDR2 is FQNEAQ (reference sequence). CDR3 bases: TGTGCCAGCAGGGACAAACAGGGCTCTGGAAACACCATATATTTT. The encoded protein is CASRDKQGSGNTIYF.

CDR3 sequence (DNA): TGTGCCAGCAGCGTTACGGGGGGACTTAAAGAGACCCAGTACTTC. Encoded protein: CASSVTGGLKETQYF. This sequence joins TRBV9 and TRBJ2-5, with 7 bases lining up with TRBD2. After removal of 2 bases from V and 3 bases from J, the junction contained 7 bases not matched to a gene. CDR1 SGDLS and CDR2 YYNGEE come from the germline V gene. CDR3 length: 15 residues.

The J gene is TRBJ1-6, the V gene TRBV4-3; D gene unclear. The length of the CDR3 is 16 residues. Trimming stripped 0 bases from V and 10 bases from J, with 16 bases between. Germline assignment: CDR1 LGHNA and CDR2 YSLEER. The CDR3 nucleotides are TGCGCCAGCAGCCAAGATAGGGCTTCCGGGGTGTCACCCCTCCACTTT. Protein sequence: CASSQDRASGVSPLHF.

The CDR3 here is CASSLVASGGHEQYF. Written as DNA, the CDR3 is TGTGCCAGCAGCTTAGTGGCTAGCGGGGGTCACGAGCAGTACTTC. The V call is TRBV7-9, the J call TRBJ2-7, with 10 bases that match TRBD2. The ends lost 1 base at V and 5 bases at J; junction bases unmatched: 5. Looked up from germline, CDR1 is SEHNR and CDR2 is FQNEAQ (reference sequence). The CDR3 has 15 amino acids.

The V call is TRBV4-2, the J call TRBJ1-1; 8 bases fit TRBD1. Germline V gene lookup returns CDR1 LGHNA and CDR2 YNFKEQ. V trimming: 2 bases; J trimming: 0 bases; junction bases outside the gene matches: 2. The length of the CDR3 is 15 residues. The CDR3 nucleotides read TGTGCCAGCAGCCAAAGACAGGGGATGAACACTGAAGCTTTCTTT. Protein: CASSQRQGMNTEAFF.

The genes are TRBV6-1 and TRBJ2-7, with D perhaps TRBD2 (5 bases). Between the trimmed V and J ends, which lost 3 bases and 5 bases, there was a span of 8 bases. The CDR3 runs to 12 residues. The V gene's germline CDR1 is MNHNS and CDR2 SASEGT. CDR3 DNA sequence: TGTGCCAGCAGTGAGTCCGGGGACGAGCAGTACTTC. Translated: CASSESGDEQYF.

CDR3 nucleotides: TGTGCCAGCAGCGTAGTCAAGGGGGCGAGAGAATATGGCTACACCTTC. It encodes CASSVVKGAREYGYTF. The chain employs TRBV9 and TRBJ1-2; TRBD1 matches 7 bases. The V and J ends lost 0 bases and 5 bases, in that order; junction bases with no gene match: 10. CDR3 length: 16 residues. Germline CDR1 and CDR2: SGDLS and YYNGEE.